The sequence of this T cell receptor (beta chain) was determined in a study of T cells in tuberculosis. Overall study results and limits: GMM-specific TCRs were nearer to active tuberculosis alpha repertoires, suggesting expansion.

Generated by immunoSEQ multiplex PCR, the TCRdb table keeps only in-frame clones and is missing some. Altogether some 25,000 clones are present, roughly 95% being singletons, with the ten largest covering approximately 8.8%. V lost 5 bases, J lost 16 bases, and 15 bases lay in between. This CDR3 has 12 amino acids. The germline V gene has CDR1 MNHNS and CDR2 SASEGT. A word on this clone: Its antigen is undetermined.

Sequenced sample: PBMCs. This TCR was recovered from a donor aged 10-29 years with latent tuberculosis or without tuberculosis infection. The V gene is TRBV6-1, the J gene TRBJ1-6, with a weak D call TRBD1 (6 bases). The CDR3 loop reads CASSPQGPRLHF. In DNA form, the CDR3 reads TGTGCCAGCAGTCCTCAGGGGCCTCGGCTCCACTTT.